This TCR beta chain was recorded in a study of T cell repertoires in cytomegalovirus infection. The wider study: The study used recently identified HLA-C-restricted and well-studied HLA-B-restricted CMV epitopes. It can be stated that public TCR beta signatures indicated CMV infection as well as a matching HLA type.

Concerning this clonotype itself: What it binds is not known.

Using its own MiXCR run on the reads, TCRdb lists one record per CDR3 protein. The profile shows hundreds of thousands of distinct CDR3 sequences, less than 35% of them singletons. Per germline, CDR1 MGHRA and CDR2 YSYEKL. The CDR3 runs 14 residues. The trim removed 4 bases at V and 4 bases at J, leaving 5 bases unmatched. Whole-study findings and limits: In two of eight donors, the top clonotype was HLA-C-restricted CMV-specific.

Here the sequenced sample was cultured CD8+ T cells from PBMCs, taken from culture after CMV antigen stimulation. J is TRBJ1-1 and V is TRBV4-1, with 8 bases lining up with TRBD1. This receptor was identified in a human donor in good health (CMV status not recorded). Some clones in this sample may be carry-over from other donors' samples. The CDR3 here is CASSPPGQVTEAFF. The CDR3, as DNA: TGCGCCAGCAGCCCTCCGGGACAGGTCACTGAAGCTTTCTTT.